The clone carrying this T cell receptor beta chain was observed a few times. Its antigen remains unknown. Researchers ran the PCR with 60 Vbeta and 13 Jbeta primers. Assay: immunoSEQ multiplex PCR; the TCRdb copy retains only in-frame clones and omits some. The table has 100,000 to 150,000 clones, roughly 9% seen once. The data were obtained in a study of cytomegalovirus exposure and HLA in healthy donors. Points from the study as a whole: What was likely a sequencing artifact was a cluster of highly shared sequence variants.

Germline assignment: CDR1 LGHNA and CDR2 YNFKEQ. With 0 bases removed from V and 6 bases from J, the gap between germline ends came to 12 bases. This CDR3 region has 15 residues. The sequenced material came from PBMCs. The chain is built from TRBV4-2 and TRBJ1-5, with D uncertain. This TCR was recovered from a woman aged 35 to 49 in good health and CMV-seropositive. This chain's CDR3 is CASSQEGLPGQPQHF. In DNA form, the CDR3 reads TGTGCCAGCAGCCAAGAGGGCCTACCCGGTCAGCCCCAGCATTTT.